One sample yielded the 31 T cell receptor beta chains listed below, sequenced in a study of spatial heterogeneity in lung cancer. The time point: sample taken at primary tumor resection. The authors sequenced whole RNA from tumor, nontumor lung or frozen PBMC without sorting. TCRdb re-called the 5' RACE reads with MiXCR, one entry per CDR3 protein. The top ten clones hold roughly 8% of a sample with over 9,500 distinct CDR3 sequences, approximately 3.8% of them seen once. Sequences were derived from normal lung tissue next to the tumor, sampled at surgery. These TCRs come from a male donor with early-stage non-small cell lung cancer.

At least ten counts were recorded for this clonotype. CDR3 coding DNA: TGTGCCAGCAGTTCCCACAGGGGAGCACGAGAGCAGTACTTC. This translates into CASSSHRGAREQYF. The chain joins TRBV12-3 or TRBV12-4 to TRBJ2-7; 7 bases map to TRBD1. The length of the CDR3 is 14 residues. J was trimmed by 7 bases and V by 4 bases; bases with no gene match: 10.

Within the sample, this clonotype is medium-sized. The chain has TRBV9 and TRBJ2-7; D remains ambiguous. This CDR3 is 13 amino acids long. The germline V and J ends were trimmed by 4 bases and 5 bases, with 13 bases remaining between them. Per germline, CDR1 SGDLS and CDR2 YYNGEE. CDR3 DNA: TGTGCCAGCAGCCTAGACGGTTGGAACGAGCAGTACTTC. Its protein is CASSLDGWNEQYF.

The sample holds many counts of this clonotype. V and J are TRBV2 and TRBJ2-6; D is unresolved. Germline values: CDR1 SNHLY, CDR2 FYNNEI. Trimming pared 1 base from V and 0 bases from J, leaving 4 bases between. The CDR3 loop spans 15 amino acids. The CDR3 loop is CASSEGGSGANVLTF. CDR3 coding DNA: TGTGCCAGCAGTGAAGGTGGCTCTGGGGCCAACGTCCTGACTTTC.

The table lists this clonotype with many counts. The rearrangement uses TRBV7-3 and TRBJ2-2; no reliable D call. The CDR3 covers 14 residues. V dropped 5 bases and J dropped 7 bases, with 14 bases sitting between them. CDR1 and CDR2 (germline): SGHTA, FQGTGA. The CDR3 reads CASSREVSSGELFF. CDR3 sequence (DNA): TGTGCCAGCAGCCGAGAAGTTTCAAGCGGGGAGCTGTTTTTT.

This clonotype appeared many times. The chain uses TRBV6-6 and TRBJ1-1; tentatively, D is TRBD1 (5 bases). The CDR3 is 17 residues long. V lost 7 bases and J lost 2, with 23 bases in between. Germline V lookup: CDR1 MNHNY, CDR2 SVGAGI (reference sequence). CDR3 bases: TGTGCCAGCACCCCTTACGGACACGGTACGTTTAACACTGAAGCTTTCTTT. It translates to CASTPYGHGTFNTEAFF.

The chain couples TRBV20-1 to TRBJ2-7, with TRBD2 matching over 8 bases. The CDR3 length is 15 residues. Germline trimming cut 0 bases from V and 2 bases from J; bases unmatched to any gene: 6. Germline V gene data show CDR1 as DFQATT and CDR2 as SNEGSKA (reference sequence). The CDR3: CSARDSTSGPYEQYF. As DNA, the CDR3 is TGCAGTGCTAGAGATTCCACTAGCGGCCCCTACGAGCAGTACTTC.

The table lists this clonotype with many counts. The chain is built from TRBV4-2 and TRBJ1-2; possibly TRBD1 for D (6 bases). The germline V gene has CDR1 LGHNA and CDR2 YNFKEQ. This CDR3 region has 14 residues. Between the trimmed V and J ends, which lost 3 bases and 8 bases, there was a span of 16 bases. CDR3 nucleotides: TGTGCCAGCAGCCAGTCCGGGACATCGGGCGGCTACACCTTC. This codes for CASSQSGTSGGYTF.

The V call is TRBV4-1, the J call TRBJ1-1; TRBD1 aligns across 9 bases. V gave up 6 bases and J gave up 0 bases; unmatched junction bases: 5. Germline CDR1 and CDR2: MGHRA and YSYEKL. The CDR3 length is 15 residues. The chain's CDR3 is CASSYRTGVNTEAFF. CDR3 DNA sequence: TGCGCCAGCAGTTACCGGACAGGGGTGAACACTGAAGCTTTCTTT.

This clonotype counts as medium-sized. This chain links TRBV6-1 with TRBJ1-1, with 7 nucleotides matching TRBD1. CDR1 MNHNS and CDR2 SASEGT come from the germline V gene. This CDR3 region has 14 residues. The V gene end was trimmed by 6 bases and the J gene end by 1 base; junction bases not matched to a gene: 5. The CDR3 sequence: CASSSRDRNTEAFF. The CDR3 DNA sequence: TGTGCCAGCAGCTCCAGGGACAGGAACACTGAAGCTTTCTTT.

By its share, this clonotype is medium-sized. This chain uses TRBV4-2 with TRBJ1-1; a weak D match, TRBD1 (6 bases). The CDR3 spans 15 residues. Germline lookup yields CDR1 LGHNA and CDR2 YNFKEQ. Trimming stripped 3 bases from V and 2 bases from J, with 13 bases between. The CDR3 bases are TGTGCCAGCAGCCATGAACCGGGACAAAACACTGAAGCTTTCTTT. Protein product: CASSHEPGQNTEAFF.

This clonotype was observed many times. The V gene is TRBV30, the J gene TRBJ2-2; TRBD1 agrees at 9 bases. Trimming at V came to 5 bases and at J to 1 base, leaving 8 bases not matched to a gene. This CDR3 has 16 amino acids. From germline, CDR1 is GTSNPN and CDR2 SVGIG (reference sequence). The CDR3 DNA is TGTGCCTGGGAGAGGGGACAGGGTGGGAACACCGGGGAGCTGTTTTTT. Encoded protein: CAWERGQGGNTGELFF.

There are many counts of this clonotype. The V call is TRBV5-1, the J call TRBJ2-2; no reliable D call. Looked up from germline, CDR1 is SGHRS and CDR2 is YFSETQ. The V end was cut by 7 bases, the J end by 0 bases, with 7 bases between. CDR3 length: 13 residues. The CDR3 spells CASGQANTGELFF. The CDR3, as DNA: TGCGCCAGCGGGCAGGCGAACACCGGGGAGCTGTTTTTT.

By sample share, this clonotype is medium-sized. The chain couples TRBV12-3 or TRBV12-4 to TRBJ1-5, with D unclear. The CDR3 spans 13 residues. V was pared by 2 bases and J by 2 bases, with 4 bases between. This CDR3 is CASSLRGNQPQHF. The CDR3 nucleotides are TGTGCCAGCAGTTTACGGGGCAATCAGCCCCAGCATTTT.

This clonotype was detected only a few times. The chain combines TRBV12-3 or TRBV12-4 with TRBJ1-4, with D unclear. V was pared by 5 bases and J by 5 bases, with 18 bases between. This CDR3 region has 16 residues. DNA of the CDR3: TGTGCCAGCAGTGAGCAGGATTCCTCTCTAAATGAAAAACTGTTTTTT. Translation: CASSEQDSSLNEKLFF.

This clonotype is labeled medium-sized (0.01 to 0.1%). Here the CDR3 reads CASSVSGDSSYEQYF. CDR3 bases: TGTGCCAGCAGCGTAAGCGGGGACAGCTCGTACGAGCAGTACTTC. The V call is TRBV9, the J call TRBJ2-7; TRBD1 or TRBD2 may be the D gene (7 bases each). Germline CDR1 SGDLS, CDR2 YYNGEE. There are 15 residues in the CDR3. The V gene lost 1 base and the J gene lost 4 bases, with 15 bases spanning the gap.

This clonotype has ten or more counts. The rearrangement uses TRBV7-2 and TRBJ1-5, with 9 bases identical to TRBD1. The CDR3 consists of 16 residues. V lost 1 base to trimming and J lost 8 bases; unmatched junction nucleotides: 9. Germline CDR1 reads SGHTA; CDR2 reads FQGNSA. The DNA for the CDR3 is TGTGCCAGCAGCTTAGGTTCCGGGACAGGGATCGAGCCCCAGCATTTT. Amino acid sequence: CASSLGSGTGIEPQHF.

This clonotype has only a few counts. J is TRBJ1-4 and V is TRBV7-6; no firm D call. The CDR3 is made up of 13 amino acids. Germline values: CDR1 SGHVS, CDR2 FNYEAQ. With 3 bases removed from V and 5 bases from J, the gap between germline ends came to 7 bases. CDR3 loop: CASSLVTNEKLFF. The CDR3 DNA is TGTGCCAGCAGCTTGGTGACAAATGAAAAACTGTTTTTT.

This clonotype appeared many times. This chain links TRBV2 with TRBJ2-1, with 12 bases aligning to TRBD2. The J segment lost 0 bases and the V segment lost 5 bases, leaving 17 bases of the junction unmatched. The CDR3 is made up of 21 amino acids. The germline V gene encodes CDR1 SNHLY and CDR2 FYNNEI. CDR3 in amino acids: CASSPIPHLAGGPGSYNEQFF. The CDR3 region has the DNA TGTGCCAGCAGTCCTATTCCACATCTAGCGGGGGGGCCAGGCTCCTACAATGAGCAGTTCTTC. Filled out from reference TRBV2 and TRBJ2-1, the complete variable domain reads EPEVTQTPSHQVTQMGQEVILRCVPISNHLYFYWYRQILGQKVEFLVSFYNNEISEKSEIFDDQFSVERPDGSNFTLKIRSTKLEDSAMYFCASSPIPHLAGGPGSYNEQFFGPGTRLTVL.

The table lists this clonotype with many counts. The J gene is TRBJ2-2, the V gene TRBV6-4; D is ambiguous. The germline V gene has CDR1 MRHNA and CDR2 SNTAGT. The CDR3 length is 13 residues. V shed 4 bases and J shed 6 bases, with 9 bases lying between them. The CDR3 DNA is TGTGCCAGCAGTGGAGGAACCTCCGGGGAGCTGTTTTTT. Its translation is CASSGGTSGELFF.

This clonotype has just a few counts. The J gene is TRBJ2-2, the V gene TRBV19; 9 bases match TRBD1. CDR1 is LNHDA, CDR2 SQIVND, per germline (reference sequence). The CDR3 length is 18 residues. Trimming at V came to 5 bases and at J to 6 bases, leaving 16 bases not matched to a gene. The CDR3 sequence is CASSRRVGGQGVSGELFF. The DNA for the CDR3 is TGTGCCAGTAGTCGGCGAGTGGGGGGACAGGGAGTCTCCGGGGAGCTGTTTTTT.

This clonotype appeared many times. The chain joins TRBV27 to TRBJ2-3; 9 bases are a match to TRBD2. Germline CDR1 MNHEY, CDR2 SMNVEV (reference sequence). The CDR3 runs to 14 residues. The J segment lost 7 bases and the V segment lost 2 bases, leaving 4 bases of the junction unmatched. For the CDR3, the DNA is TGTGCCAGCAGTTTAGCGGGGGGGCAAAATACGCAGTATTTT. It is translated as CASSLAGGQNTQYF.

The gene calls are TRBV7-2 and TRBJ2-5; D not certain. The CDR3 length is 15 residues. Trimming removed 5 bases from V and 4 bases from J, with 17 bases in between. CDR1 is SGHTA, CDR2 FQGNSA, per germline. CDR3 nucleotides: TGTGCCAGCAGCCCTTGGGTTCGGGCTGGAGAGACCCAGTACTTC. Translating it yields CASSPWVRAGETQYF.

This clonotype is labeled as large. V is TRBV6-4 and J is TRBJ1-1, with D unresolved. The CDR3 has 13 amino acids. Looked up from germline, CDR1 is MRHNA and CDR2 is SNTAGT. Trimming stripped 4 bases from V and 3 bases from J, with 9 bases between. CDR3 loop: CASSVNGYTEAFF. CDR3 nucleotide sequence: TGTGCCAGCAGTGTTAATGGGTACACTGAAGCTTTCTTT.

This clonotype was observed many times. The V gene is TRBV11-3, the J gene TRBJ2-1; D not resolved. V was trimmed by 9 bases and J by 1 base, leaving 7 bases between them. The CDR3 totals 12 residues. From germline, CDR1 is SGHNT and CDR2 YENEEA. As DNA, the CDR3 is TGTGCCAGTGGGGATTCCTACAATGAGCAGTTCTTC. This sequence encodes CASGDSYNEQFF.

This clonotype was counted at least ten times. The CDR3 loop reads CASSQFTGTTDTQYF. As DNA, the CDR3 is TGTGCCAGCAGCCAATTCACGGGTACCACAGATACGCAGTATTTT. This chain links TRBV4-2 with TRBJ2-3; D gene ambiguous. V was trimmed by 2 bases and J by 2 bases, leaving 11 bases between them. Per the germline V gene, CDR1 is LGHNA and CDR2 is YNFKEQ. There are 15 residues in the CDR3.

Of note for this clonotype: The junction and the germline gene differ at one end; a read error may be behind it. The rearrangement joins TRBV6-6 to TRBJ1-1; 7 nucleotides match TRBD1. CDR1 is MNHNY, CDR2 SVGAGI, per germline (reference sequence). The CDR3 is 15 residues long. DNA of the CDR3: TGTGCCAGCACCCCCCCGACAGGGACGAACAATGAAGCTTTCTTT. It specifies CASTPPTGTNNEAFF.

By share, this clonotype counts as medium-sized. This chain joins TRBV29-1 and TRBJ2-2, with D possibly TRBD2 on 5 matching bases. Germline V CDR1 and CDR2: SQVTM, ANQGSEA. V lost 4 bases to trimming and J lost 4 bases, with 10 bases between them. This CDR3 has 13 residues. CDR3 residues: CSVASSSTGELFF. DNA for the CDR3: TGCAGCGTTGCTTCTAGCAGCACCGGGGAGCTGTTTTTT.

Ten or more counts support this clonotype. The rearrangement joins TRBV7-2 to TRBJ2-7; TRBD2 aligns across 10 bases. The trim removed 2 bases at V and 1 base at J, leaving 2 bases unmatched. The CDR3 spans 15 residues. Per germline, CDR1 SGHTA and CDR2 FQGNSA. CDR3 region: CASSLSGRDSYEQYF. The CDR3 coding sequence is TGTGCCAGCAGCTTAAGCGGGAGGGATTCCTACGAGCAGTACTTC.

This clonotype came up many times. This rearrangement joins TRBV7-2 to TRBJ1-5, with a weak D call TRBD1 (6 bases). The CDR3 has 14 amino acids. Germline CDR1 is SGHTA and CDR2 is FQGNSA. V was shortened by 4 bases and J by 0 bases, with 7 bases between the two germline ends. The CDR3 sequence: CASSYRVSNQPQHF. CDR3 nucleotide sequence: TGTGCCAGCAGCTACAGGGTTAGCAATCAGCCCCAGCATTTT.

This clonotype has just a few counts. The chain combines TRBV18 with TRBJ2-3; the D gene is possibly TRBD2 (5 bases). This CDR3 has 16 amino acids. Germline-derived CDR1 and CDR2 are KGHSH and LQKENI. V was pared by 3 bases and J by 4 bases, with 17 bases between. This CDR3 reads CASSPRGFREADTQYF. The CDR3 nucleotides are TGTGCCAGCTCACCCCGGGGATTTCGTGAGGCAGATACGCAGTATTTT. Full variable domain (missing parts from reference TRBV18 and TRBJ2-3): NAGVMQNPRHLVRRRGQEARLRCSPMKGHSHVYWYRQLPEEGLKFMVYLQKENIIDESGMPKERFSAEFPKEGPSILRIQQVVRGDSAAYFCASSPRGFREADTQYFGPGTRLTVL.

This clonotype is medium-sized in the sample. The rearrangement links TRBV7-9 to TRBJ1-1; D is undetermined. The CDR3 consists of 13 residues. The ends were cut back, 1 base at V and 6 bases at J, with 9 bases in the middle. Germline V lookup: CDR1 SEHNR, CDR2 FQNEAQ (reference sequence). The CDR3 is CASSLGPPPEAFF. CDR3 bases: TGTGCCAGCAGCTTAGGCCCCCCACCTGAAGCTTTCTTT.